The present entry profiles one T cell receptor beta chain with its context. Germline V gene lookup returns CDR1 LGHNT and CDR2 FRNRAP. The CDR3 totals 12 residues. V lost 5 bases, J lost 5 bases, and 9 bases lay in between. Here immunoSEQ multiplex PCR was the method, and the copy in TCRdb shows in-frame clones only, minus some. The sample includes about 75,000 clones, roughly 88% seen only once; the top ten take approximately 20%. This record belongs to a study of blood T cell repertoires in COVID-19. The V call is TRBV12-5, the J call TRBJ1-1; maybe TRBD1 (6 bases). The TCR comes from a woman aged 50 to 60 with acute or convalescent COVID-19. The sample was peripheral blood. CDR3 in DNA: TGTGCTAGTGGTAACACAGGGACTGAAGCTTTCTTT. Translation: CASGNTGTEAFF.